Listed here are 4 T cell receptor beta chains from one sample, sequenced in a study of T cells in women clearing cervical HPV infection. Method: immunoSEQ multiplex PCR; TCRdb's copy keeps in-frame clones and lacks some. The table counts about 23,000 clones; about 9.1% lies in the top ten. The sequenced sample consisted of blood buffy coat. The receptors were gathered from a woman aged 18 to 75 with a cervical HPV16 infection that either progressed to CIN3+ or cleared (not recorded which).

In the case of this clone: The read ends 3 residues before the CDR3 terminus; that terminus is restored from the germline J gene. The rearrangement joins TRBV5-6 to TRBJ2-5, with D possibly being TRBD1 (6 bases). V dropped 1 base and J dropped 2 bases, with 12 bases sitting between them. This CDR3 is built from 15 residues. Germline CDR1 SGHDT, CDR2 YYEEEE. Here the CDR3 reads CASSLLTGPQETQYF. CDR3 DNA, as far as it was read: TGTGCCAGCAGCTTGCTTACAGGGCCACAAGAGACC.

As for this clone: The CDR3 extends 3 residues past the end of the read, so its final part is completed from the germline J gene. The rearrangement links TRBV6-2 or TRBV6-3 to TRBJ2-7, with TRBD2 matching over 8 bases. Trimming removed 5 bases from V and 3 bases from J; junction bases left unmatched: 15. Germline CDR1 MNHEY, CDR2 SVGEGT. This CDR3 spans 17 amino acids. The sequenced CDR3 bases are TGTGCCAGCAGTCCACCAAGGCGGGAGGTAAAGGGCTACGAG. Translating it yields CASSPPRREVKGYE. Given in full, the CDR3 is CASSPPRREVKGYEQYF.

Notes on this clone: The read terminates 3 residues ahead of where the CDR3 ends, so the germline J gene completes it. The rearrangement uses TRBV14 and TRBJ1-1; a weak D match, TRBD1 (5 bases). Germline-derived CDR1 and CDR2 are SGHDN and FVKESK. The V gene lost 1 base and the J gene lost 2 bases, with 20 bases spanning the gap. CDR3 length: 18 amino acids. The CDR3 here is CASSQGLGHRGVNTEAFF. The DNA read from the CDR3 is TGTGCCAGCAGCCAAGGGTTAGGACACCGCGGGGTAAACACTGAA.

Regarding this clone: With the read ending 3 residues before the CDR3 end, the germline J gene is used to fill in that end. This chain uses TRBV20-1 with TRBJ1-1, with unresolved D. CDR3 length: 11 amino acids. Looked up from germline, CDR1 is DFQATT and CDR2 is SNEGSKA (reference sequence). The CDR3 bases that were read are TGCAGTGGTATAGGCGCGGGGGAA. Protein product: CSGIGAGE. The whole CDR3 reads CSGIGAGEAFF.